The clone carrying this T cell receptor (beta chain) was counted once. Followed longitudinally, the Seattle patients had been enrolled during active infection. TCRdb's table, derived via immunoSEQ multiplex PCR, lists solely in-frame clones and lacks some. In the table there are just over 250,000 clones, around 90% of which are singletons. This sample was taken from a study of blood T cell repertoires in COVID-19. The overall study: Samples of COVID-19 (acute and convalescent) were obtained from the United States, Italy and Spain.

The trim removed 0 bases at V and 7 bases at J, leaving 0 bases unmatched. Germline V gene lookup returns CDR1 SGHDT and CDR2 YYEEEE. This CDR3 spans 13 amino acids. The chain is built from TRBV5-6 and TRBJ1-5; 8 bases fit TRBD1. Sequencing was carried out using peripheral blood. This sequence was found in a person aged 18 to 30 with COVID-19, enrolled during active disease. This CDR3 reads CASSLGTGQPQHF. CDR3 DNA: TGTGCCAGCAGCTTGGGGACAGGGCAGCCCCAGCATTTT. The complete variable domain, with remaining parts taken from reference TRBV5-6 and TRBJ1-5, reads DAGVTQSPTHLIKTRGQQVTLRCSPKSGHDTVSWYQQALGQGPQFIFQYYEEEERQRGNFPDRFSGHQFPNYSSELNVNALLLGDSALYLCASSLGTGQPQHFGDGTRLSIL.